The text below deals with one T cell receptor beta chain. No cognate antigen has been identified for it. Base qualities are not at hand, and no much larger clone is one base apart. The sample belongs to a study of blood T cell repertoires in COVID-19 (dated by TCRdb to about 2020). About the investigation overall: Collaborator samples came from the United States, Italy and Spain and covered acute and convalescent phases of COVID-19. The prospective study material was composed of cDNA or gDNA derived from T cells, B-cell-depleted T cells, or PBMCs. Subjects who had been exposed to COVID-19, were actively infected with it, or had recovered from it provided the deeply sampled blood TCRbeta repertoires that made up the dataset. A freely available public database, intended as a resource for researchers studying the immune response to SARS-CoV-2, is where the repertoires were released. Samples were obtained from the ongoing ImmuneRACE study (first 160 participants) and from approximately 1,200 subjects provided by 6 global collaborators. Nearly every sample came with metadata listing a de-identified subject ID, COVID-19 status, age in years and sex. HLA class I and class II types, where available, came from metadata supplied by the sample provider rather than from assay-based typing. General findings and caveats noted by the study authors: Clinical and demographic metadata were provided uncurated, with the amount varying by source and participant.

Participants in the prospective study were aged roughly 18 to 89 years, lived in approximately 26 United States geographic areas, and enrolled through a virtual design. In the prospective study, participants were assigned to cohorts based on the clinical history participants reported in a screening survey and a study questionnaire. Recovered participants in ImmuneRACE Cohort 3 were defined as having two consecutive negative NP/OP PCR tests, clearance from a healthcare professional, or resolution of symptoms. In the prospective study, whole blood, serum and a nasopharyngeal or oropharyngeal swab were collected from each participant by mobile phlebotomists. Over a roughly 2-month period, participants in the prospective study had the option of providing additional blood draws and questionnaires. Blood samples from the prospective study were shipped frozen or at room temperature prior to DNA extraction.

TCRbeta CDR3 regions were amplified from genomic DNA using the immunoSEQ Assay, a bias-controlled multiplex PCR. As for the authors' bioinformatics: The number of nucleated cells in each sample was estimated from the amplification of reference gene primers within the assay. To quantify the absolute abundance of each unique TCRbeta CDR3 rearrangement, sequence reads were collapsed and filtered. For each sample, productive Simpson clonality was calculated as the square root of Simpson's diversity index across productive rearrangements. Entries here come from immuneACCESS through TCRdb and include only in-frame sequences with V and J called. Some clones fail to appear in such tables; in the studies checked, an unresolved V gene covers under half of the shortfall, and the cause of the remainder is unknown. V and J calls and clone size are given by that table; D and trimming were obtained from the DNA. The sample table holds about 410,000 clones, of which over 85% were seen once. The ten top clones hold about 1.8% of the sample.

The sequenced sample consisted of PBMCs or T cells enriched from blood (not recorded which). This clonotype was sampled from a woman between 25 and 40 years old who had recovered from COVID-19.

This receptor has the CDR3 CASSYSSSNEKLFF. The base sequence is TGTGCCAGCAGTTACTCTTCCAGTAATGAAAAACTGTTTTTT. Recombination linked TRBV6-5 to TRBJ1-4; the D gene assignment is ambiguous. Measured from the cysteine to the phenylalanine, the CDR3 is 14 residues long. Only the CDR3 portion is preserved as DNA: 42 bases, with reading frame beginning at the first base. Trimming removed 0 bases from V and 4 bases from J, leaving 6 bases between the germline ends. The germline V gene provides CDR1 MNHEY and CDR2 SVGAGI.